What follows is one T cell receptor (beta chain) and its context. Its target antigen remains unknown. No much larger clone is present one base from it, and per-base qualities are unavailable. In Seattle, one collaborating source enrolled patients while the infection was active and tracked those patients longitudinally over the course of disease. Each collaborating institution followed its own protocols to collect whole blood in K2EDTA tubes. For TCRbeta analysis, collaborators shipped samples in one of three forms: frozen whole blood, isolated PBMCs, or DNA extracted from either of those sample types. This sample is drawn from a study of blood T cell repertoires in COVID-19 (dated by TCRdb to 2018 to 2021). Describing the broader study: Collaborator samples came from the United States, Italy and Spain and covered acute and convalescent phases of COVID-19. Sample metadata almost always included a de-identified subject ID, COVID-19 status, age in years and sex. Deeply sampled blood TCRbeta repertoires from subjects exposed to, actively infected with, or recovered from COVID-19 were included in the dataset. The prospective study material was composed of cDNA or gDNA derived from T cells, B-cell-depleted T cells, or PBMCs. Samples came from the ongoing ImmuneRACE study (first 160 participants) plus 1,254 subjects from 6 global collaborators. The repertoires were released in a freely available public database intended as a resource for research on the immune response to SARS-CoV-2. HLA class I and class II types, where available, came from metadata supplied by the sample provider rather than from assay-based typing.

The investigation overall reported the following: How much clinical and demographic metadata was included differed by source and by participant, and the metadata was provided uncurated.

Relative to germline, V is missing 3 bases and J is missing 4 bases, with 7 bases of the junction outside any gene match. The CDR3 contains 15 residues, cysteine and phenylalanine counted. This entry keeps only the CDR3 DNA: 45 bases, framed from base 1. CDR1 and CDR2 are read off the germline V gene (reference sequence) as LGHDT and YNNKEL. TCRbeta CDR3 regions were amplified from genomic DNA by means of the immunoSEQ Assay, a bias-controlled multiplex PCR. Per the original workflow: The number of nucleated cells in each sample was estimated from the amplification of reference gene primers within the assay. To quantify the absolute abundance of each unique TCRbeta CDR3 rearrangement, sequence reads were collapsed and filtered. Productive Simpson clonality was computed per sample as the square root of Simpson's diversity index over productive rearrangements. The source is immuneACCESS, and TCRdb retained only in-frame sequences with V and J called. Part of the clones is not carried over; for the studies checked, unresolved V genes explain less than half of this, and the remainder is unexplained. V and J calls plus clone size are reproduced from that table; the DNA served to infer D and trimming. The sample table lists 200,000 to 300,000 clones, 92% of them with a count of one. More than 0.65% of the sample is taken by the ten largest.

This clonotype originated in a young man with COVID-19, enrolled during active disease. The receptor chain draws on TRBV3-1 (or the pseudogene TRBV3-2) and TRBJ2-5, and 8 junctional nucleotides match TRBD2. Material: peripheral blood. The nucleotide sequence reads TGTGCCAGCAGCCAGACTTTCGGGAGGGGAGAGACCCAGTACTTC. Translated, it gives CASSQTFGRGETQYF.